This TCR beta chain was identified in a study of T cells in Graves' hyperthyroidism and ophthalmopathy (dated by TCRdb to about 2019). At the level of the whole study: To identify distinguishing TCR V-J signatures, a discovery cohort of about 100 patients was used, comprising some 45 with Graves' ophthalmopathy and 55 to 65 with stable Graves' hyperthyroidism. The roughly 94 discovery patients were randomly divided into training and test sets at a 7:3 ratio. The paper reports TCR Vbeta CDR3 sequencing of over 120 peripheral blood samples: fewer than 50 ophthalmopathy, fewer than 85 hyperthyroidism and around 17 progressor patients. After blood sampling, hyperthyroidism patients were treated with methimazole at a starting dose of 30 mg daily, and ophthalmopathy patients were treated with high-dose intravenous methylprednisolone. Prospective prediction of ophthalmopathy was tested in an independent validation cohort consisting of 18 to 20 hyperthyroidism patients and around 17 patients who later progressed to ophthalmopathy. The study also compared thyroid tissue and blood T-cell repertoires from more than 5 Graves' hyperthyroidism patients. Broader findings and caveats from the paper: Most expanded thyroid clonotypes (frequency above 0.001) were also detected in blood, a finding suggesting that blood repertoires may reflect thyroid immune responses. A 13 V-J signature model separated ophthalmopathy from stable hyperthyroidism, with just over 85% sensitivity and just under 84% specificity in cross-validation and 80%/75% in testing. No statistical method was used to set the sample size in advance, and investigators knew the group allocation. In validation, the model predicted progression to ophthalmopathy a median of about 6 months before onset, with approximately 68% sensitivity and about 72% specificity.

The TCR beta CDR3 regions were amplified from the RNA transcripts. The first round of RT-PCR for the TCR CDR3 was performed with the HTBI primer set and the Qiagen OneStep RT-PCR kit. Libraries were constructed in a second round of multiplex PCR, after which size selection and purification were performed. Libraries were sequenced paired-end with 100 bp reads on an Illumina HiSeq2000. The authors processed their data as follows. SOAPnuke was used to process the raw data, throwing out any read that contained adapters or uncalled bases, had a mean Phred below 15, or lacked an exact constant-primer or identifier match. High-quality paired reads were merged using COPE v1.2.5, and each unique nucleotide sequence was defined as a clonotype. Clonotypes were aligned to IMGT TRBV, TRBD and TRBJ reference segments using MiTCR v1.1. Analysis was restricted to V-J combinations with a frequency above 0.0001, which covered roughly 99% of repertoires. A TCS score was defined as the ratio between F50 (clonal expansion) and ExV (chaos), using BLOSUM62-based TCRdist between CDR3 peptides within each V-J. Welch's t-statistics and random forest reduced roughly 540 V-J features to under 15, which were used in a naive Bayes classifier (R e1071). The Morisita-Horn index was used to measure how similar the thyroid and blood repertoires were. TCRdb reanalyzed the raw reads on its own, using fastp at Q25 for trimming and MiXCR for clone calling, and kept in-frame beta chains. Rows with one shared CDR3 protein collapse into an entry with the most common genes and DNA. TCRdb's processing, not the authors' own work, is the source of the V and J calls. The table for this sample lists over 500,000 distinct CDR3 sequences; 40% to 55% of them were counted only once. The ten largest clones represent roughly 45% of the sample.

Any patient with an uncontrolled infection, another autoimmune disease, pregnancy or lactation was excluded. Diagnoses relied on clinical symptoms, serum thyroxine and TRAb, thyroid ultrasound and orbital computed tomography. Trizol reagent was used to extract total RNA, and RNA quality was then checked on an Agilent 2100 Bioanalyzer. As regards this clonotype: Its antigen remains undetermined. No per-base quality is available; no much larger clone lies one base away.

Sequenced material: peripheral blood or thyroid tissue (not recorded which). This sequence was found in an adult woman with Graves' disease, either hyperthyroidism or ophthalmopathy (not recorded which).

The encoded CDR3 is CSAHRYSGNTIYF. The DNA sequence reads TGCAGTGCTCACAGGTACTCTGGAAACACCATATATTTT. The V gene is TRBV20-1 and the J gene is TRBJ1-3, and TRBD1 may be the D gene, going by 5 matching bases. Based on the germline V gene (reference sequence), the CDR1 and CDR2 sequences are DFQATT and SNEGSKA. Inclusive of the bounding cysteine and phenylalanine, the CDR3 is 13 residues long. Left in the record is the CDR3 DNA by itself, 39 bases read in frame from the first base. Deletion took 5 bases off V and 0 bases off J, with a span of 8 bases between the germline ends.